The T cell receptor (beta chain) described here comes from a study of T cell repertoires in cytomegalovirus infection. Turning to the study itself: TCR beta signatures that were public indicated CMV infection and matching HLA type. Study conclusions and caveats: CMV-specific TCR beta clonotypes restricted by HLA-C were the ones dominating the ex vivo response. Totalled public TCR beta family frequency picked out people who carried CMV plus the relevant HLA.

MiXCR was run by TCRdb on the reads, yielding one entry per CDR3 protein. Of under 850,000 distinct CDR3 sequences in the sample, less than 40% are singletons; the top ten hold 2.5% to 3.5%. Germline V gene sequence: CDR1 SGHTA, CDR2 FQGNSA. The CDR3 is made up of 14 amino acids. Trimming removed 2 bases from V and 3 bases from J; junction bases left unmatched: 1. This clonotype was seen repeatedly, ten times or more. Its antigen is not known. The sample was PBMCs. This TCR was sampled from a human donor in good health (CMV status not recorded). Some clones in this sample may be carry-over from other donors' samples. The chain recombines TRBV7-2 with TRBJ2-7, with 10 nucleotides matching TRBD2. The CDR3 DNA reads as TGTGCCAGCAGCTTACTAGCGGGAGACTACGAGCAGTACTTC. Residues: CASSLLAGDYEQYF.